The TCR beta chain described here comes from a study of memory CD4+ T cells and cytomegalovirus serostatus. Study information: Donors were healthy Belgian adults, about ten CMV seropositive and 24 seronegative.

The sort gate was single viable CD3+CD4+CD8-CD45RO+ cells for memory CD4+ T cells. Serum IgG to CMV pp150, pp28, p38 and p52 defined serostatus. As handled by the study authors: After removing out-of-frame reads, 2 million to 2.5 million distinct TCRbeta sequences remained. TCRdb's copy holds only in-frame clones and misses some; the assay was immunoSEQ multiplex PCR. V and J calls and clone size are those listed in that table; D and trimming were worked out from the DNA. Of 25,000 to 35,000 clones listed, 75% to 85% are singletons. The clonotype was recovered from an adult in good health and CMV-seronegative. What was sequenced was memory CD4+ T cells from blood.

Here the CDR3 reads CASSQQGGQPQHF. In DNA form, the CDR3 reads TGTGCCAGTAGTCAACAGGGGGGTCAGCCCCAGCATTTT. The V gene is TRBV19, the J gene TRBJ1-5; 8 bases are a match to TRBD1. CDR1 and CDR2 from the germline V gene are LNHDA and SQIVND (reference sequence). The CDR3 length is 13 residues. The trim removed 5 bases at V and 6 bases at J, leaving 3 bases unmatched.